The entry below gives a single TCR beta chain sequence along with its context. V lost 3 bases and J lost 0; bases outside the gene matches: 8. The CDR3 spans 17 residues. Germline-derived CDR1 and CDR2 are SGHNT and YYREEE (reference sequence). The data belong to a study of shared T cell receptors in the human thymus. This table comes from immunoSEQ multiplex PCR, and its TCRdb copy is limited to in-frame clones, with some not included. The table shows approximately 660,000 clones, with around 89% occurring only once. This same sample was also taken into another study, of human thymus T cells.

The source material was thymocytes. The TCR originated in a boy less than two years old with a congenital heart defect. The chain joins TRBV5-4 to TRBJ1-4; 7 bases are a match to TRBD1. Here the CDR3 DNA reads TGTGCCAGCAGCTCCCTCCGGACAGGCTCAACTAATGAAAAACTGTTTTTT. Amino acids: CASSSLRTGSTNEKLFF.